The rows below give T cell receptor beta chains drawn from one sample of a study of T-cell memory formation after mild COVID-19. TCRdb analysed the 5' RACE reads with MiXCR anew, one entry per CDR3 protein. The table lists hundreds of thousands of distinct CDR3 sequences, 17% of them singletons. Sequenced material: PBMCs or a T cell subset sorted from them (not recorded which). The receptors originated from an adult woman who had mild COVID-19 (a few samples of this study predate the infection). Cell type and time point are not known. Each CDR3 is given with its conserved first and last residue. The order of the fields is J gene, D gene, V gene, clone size, CDR3 DNA, CDR3 protein. The D gene is left open where the match is weak. The listing skips clone size in some rows; elsewhere it reads once, few, many or a size class.

j_gene: TRBJ2-3; d_gene: TRBD2; v_gene: TRBV10-2; abundance: NA; CDR3nt: TGCGCCAGCAGTGATGCCCTTTGGCGGGGGGGCAATGGGGATACGCAGTATTTT; CDR3aa: CASSDALWRGGNGDTQYF
j_gene: TRBJ1-3; d_gene: NA; v_gene: TRBV12-3/TRBV12-4; abundance: NA; CDR3nt: TGTGCCAGCATTAGGATACTACTGAGAAACACCATATATTTT; CDR3aa: CASIRILLRNTIYF
j_gene: TRBJ2-5; d_gene: NA; v_gene: TRBV3-1; abundance: NA; CDR3nt: TGTGCCAGCAGCCAAGACCGCCTAGCGCGACAAGAGACCCAGTACTTC; CDR3aa: CASSQDRLARQETQYF
j_gene: TRBJ1-5; d_gene: NA; v_gene: TRBV12-3/TRBV12-4; abundance: few; CDR3nt: TGTGCCAGCAGTTTAGGACAGAGAGGCAATCAGCCCCAGCATTTT; CDR3aa: CASSLGQRGNQPQHF
j_gene: TRBJ2-5; d_gene: NA; v_gene: TRBV20-1; abundance: NA; CDR3nt: TGCAGTGCTAGAGACCCGAAGAAGCAAGAGACCCAGTACTTC; CDR3aa: CSARDPKKQETQYF
j_gene: TRBJ1-1; d_gene: NA; v_gene: TRBV5-1; abundance: few; CDR3nt: TGCGCCAGCAGTGCTGTTGGGAACACTGAAGCTTTCTTT; CDR3aa: CASSAVGNTEAFF
j_gene: TRBJ1-4; d_gene: NA; v_gene: TRBV30; abundance: NA; CDR3nt: TGTGCCTGGAGTGTACTGGGGGAAAAACTGTTTTTT; CDR3aa: CAWSVLGEKLFF
j_gene: TRBJ2-1; d_gene: NA; v_gene: TRBV24-1; abundance: NA; CDR3nt: TGTGCCACCAGTGATTTTCTAGTCAGAGAGCAGTTCTTC; CDR3aa: CATSDFLVREQFF
j_gene: TRBJ1-2; d_gene: TRBD1; v_gene: TRBV19; abundance: few; CDR3nt: TGTGCCAGTAGGGCGGACAGGGTTGATGGCTACACCTTC; CDR3aa: CASRADRVDGYTF
j_gene: TRBJ1-3; d_gene: NA; v_gene: TRBV19; abundance: few; CDR3nt: TGTTTTTCCCAGAGCTCTGGAAACACCATATATTTT; CDR3aa: CFSQSSGNTIYF
j_gene: TRBJ2-7; d_gene: TRBD1; v_gene: TRBV4-1; abundance: NA; CDR3nt: TGCGCCAGCAGCTTGCGACAGGGGGCGTCCTACGAGCAGTACTTC; CDR3aa: CASSLRQGASYEQYF
j_gene: TRBJ2-5; d_gene: NA; v_gene: TRBV2; abundance: NA; CDR3nt: TGTGCCAGCGCGGGAATTGAAGAGACCCAGTACTTC; CDR3aa: CASAGIEETQYF
j_gene: TRBJ1-1; d_gene: NA; v_gene: TRBV30; abundance: NA; CDR3nt: TGTGCCTGGCAGGGGACCACTGAAGCTTTCTTT; CDR3aa: CAWQGTTEAFF
j_gene: TRBJ1-1; d_gene: TRBD1; v_gene: TRBV6-6; abundance: NA; CDR3nt: TGTGCCAGCAGTCGGTCAGGGACAGGTGCTGAAGCTTTCTTT; CDR3aa: CASSRSGTGAEAFF
j_gene: TRBJ2-1; d_gene: NA; v_gene: TRBV19; abundance: few; CDR3nt: TGTGCCAGTGAGTCTCTGGCGACCAATGAGCAGTTCTTC; CDR3aa: CASESLATNEQFF
j_gene: TRBJ1-2; d_gene: NA; v_gene: TRBV4-1; abundance: NA; CDR3nt: NA; CDR3aa: CASIQDILRANYGYTF
j_gene: TRBJ1-1; d_gene: NA; v_gene: TRBV5-1; abundance: many; CDR3nt: TGCGCCAGCAGCGTGGGGTCAGGGGCACAAACTGAAGCTTTCTTT; CDR3aa: CASSVGSGAQTEAFF
j_gene: TRBJ2-3; d_gene: NA; v_gene: TRBV12-3/TRBV12-4; abundance: few; CDR3nt: TGTGCCAGCAGTGGGGACTTGAGGGGCTCTAGAGATACGCAGTATTTT; CDR3aa: CASSGDLRGSRDTQYF
j_gene: TRBJ2-3; d_gene: TRBD2; v_gene: TRBV9; abundance: NA; CDR3nt: TGTGCCAGCAGCGTAGATAAGCGGGACGGGTATGATACGCAGTATTTT; CDR3aa: CASSVDKRDGYDTQYF
j_gene: TRBJ1-2; d_gene: TRBD1; v_gene: TRBV10-3; abundance: NA; CDR3nt: TGTGCCATCAGTGGACAGGGGGCCGTTCTGGGATACACCTTC; CDR3aa: CAISGQGAVLGYTF
j_gene: TRBJ1-1; d_gene: NA; v_gene: TRBV15; abundance: NA; CDR3nt: TGTGCCACCAGCAGCGGTTTTTGGGGGCAGGACACTGAAGCTTTCTTT; CDR3aa: CATSSGFWGQDTEAFF